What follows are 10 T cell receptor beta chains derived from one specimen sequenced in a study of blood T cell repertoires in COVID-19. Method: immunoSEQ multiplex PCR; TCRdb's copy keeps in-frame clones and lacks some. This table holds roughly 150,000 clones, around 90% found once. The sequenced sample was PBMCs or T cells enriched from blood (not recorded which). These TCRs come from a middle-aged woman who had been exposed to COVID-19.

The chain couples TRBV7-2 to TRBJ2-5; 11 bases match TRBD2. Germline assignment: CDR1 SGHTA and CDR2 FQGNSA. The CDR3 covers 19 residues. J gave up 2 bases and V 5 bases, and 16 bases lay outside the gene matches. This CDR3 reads CASSTFPNRLAGIQETQYF. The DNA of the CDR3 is TGTGCCAGCAGCACATTCCCGAACCGACTAGCGGGGATACAAGAGACCCAGTACTTC.

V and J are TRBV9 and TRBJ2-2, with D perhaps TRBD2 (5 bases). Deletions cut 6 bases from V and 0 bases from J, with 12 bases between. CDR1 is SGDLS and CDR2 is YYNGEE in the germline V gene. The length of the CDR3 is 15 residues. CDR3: CASKAHGANTGELFF. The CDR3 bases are TGTGCCAGCAAGGCGCACGGGGCGAACACCGGGGAGCTGTTTTTT.

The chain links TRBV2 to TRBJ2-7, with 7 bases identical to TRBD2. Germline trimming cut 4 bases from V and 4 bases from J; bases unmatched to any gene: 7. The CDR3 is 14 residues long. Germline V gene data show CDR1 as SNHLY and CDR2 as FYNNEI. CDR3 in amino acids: CASSVQRGAYEQYF. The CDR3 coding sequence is TGTGCCAGCAGTGTGCAGCGGGGTGCGTACGAGCAGTACTTC.

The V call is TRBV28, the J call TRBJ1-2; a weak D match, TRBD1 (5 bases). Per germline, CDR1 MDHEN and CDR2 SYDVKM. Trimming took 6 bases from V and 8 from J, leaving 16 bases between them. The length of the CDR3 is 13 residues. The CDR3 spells CASRGDWVEGYTF. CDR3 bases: TGTGCCAGCAGAGGGGATTGGGTAGAGGGCTACACCTTC.

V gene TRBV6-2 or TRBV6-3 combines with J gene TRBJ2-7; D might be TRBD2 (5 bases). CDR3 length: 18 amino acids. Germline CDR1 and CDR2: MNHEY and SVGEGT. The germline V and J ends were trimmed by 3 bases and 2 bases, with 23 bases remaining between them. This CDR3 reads CASSYPIDSPQRAYEQYF. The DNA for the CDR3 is TGTGCCAGCAGTTATCCGATAGATTCCCCCCAGAGGGCCTACGAGCAGTACTTC.

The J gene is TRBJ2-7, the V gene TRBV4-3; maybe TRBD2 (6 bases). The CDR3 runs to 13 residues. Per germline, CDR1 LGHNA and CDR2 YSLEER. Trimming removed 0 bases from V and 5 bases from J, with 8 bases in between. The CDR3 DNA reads TGCGCCAGCAGCCAAGACGGCGGGAACGAGCAGTACTTC. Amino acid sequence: CASSQDGGNEQYF.

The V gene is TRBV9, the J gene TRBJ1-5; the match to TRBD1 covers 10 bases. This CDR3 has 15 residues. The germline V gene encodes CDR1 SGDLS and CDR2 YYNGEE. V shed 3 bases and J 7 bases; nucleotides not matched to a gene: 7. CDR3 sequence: CASSAGQGYGQPQHF. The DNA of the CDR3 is TGTGCCAGCAGCGCGGGACAGGGGTACGGCCAGCCCCAGCATTTT.

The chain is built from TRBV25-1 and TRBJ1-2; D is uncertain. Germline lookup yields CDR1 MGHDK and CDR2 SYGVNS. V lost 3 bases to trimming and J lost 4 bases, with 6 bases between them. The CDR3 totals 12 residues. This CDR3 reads CASSDGFYGYTF. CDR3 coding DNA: TGTGCCAGCAGTGACGGGTTCTATGGCTACACCTTC.

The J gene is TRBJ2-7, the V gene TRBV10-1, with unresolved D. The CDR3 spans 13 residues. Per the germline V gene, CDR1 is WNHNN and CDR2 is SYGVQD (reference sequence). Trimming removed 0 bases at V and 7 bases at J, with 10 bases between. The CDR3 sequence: CASSESTKPEQYF. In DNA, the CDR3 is TGCGCCAGCAGTGAGTCGACAAAACCTGAGCAGTACTTC.

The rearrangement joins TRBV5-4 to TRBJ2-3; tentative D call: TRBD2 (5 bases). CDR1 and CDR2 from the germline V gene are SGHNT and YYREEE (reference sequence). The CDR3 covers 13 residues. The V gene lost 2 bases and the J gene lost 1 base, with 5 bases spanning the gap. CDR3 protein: CASSFGGTDTQYF. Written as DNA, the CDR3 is TGTGCCAGCAGCTTCGGGGGCACAGATACGCAGTATTTT. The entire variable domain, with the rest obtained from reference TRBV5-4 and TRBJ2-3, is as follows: ETGVTQSPTHLIKTRGQQVTLRCSSQSGHNTVSWYQQALGQGPQFIFQYYREEENGRGNFPPRFSGLQFPNYSSELNVNALELDDSALYLCASSFGGTDTQYFGPGTRLTVL.